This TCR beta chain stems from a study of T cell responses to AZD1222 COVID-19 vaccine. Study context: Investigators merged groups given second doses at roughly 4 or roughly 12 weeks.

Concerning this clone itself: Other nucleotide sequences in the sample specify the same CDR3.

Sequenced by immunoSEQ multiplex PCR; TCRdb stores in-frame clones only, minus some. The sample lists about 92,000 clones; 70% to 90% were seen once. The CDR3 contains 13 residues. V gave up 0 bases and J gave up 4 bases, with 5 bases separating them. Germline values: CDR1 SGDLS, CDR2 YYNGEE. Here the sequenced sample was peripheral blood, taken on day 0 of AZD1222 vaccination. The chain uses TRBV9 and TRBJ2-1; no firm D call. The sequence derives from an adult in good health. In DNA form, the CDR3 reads TGTGCCAGCAGCGTAGCCTTATACAATGAGCAGTTCTTC. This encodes CASSVALYNEQFF.